Following are 2 T cell receptor beta chains from one sample sequenced in a study of spatial heterogeneity in lung cancer. Whole-study results and caveats: Counts of expanded intratumoral alpha and beta TCRs tracked tumor mutation counts.

TCRdb itself ran the 5' RACE reads through MiXCR, one entry per CDR3 protein. The sample records 14,000 or so distinct CDR3 sequences, 4.7% being singletons. No cognate antigen is known for these TCRs. Time point in this sample: sample taken at primary tumor resection. The sequencing here drew on lung tumor tissue, taken at surgery. These receptor sequences come from a female donor with early-stage non-small cell lung cancer.

This clonotype was detected ten times or more. Since the library was made to target alpha chains, this beta chain is a stray read and its abundance is not meaningful. This chain joins TRBV20-1 and TRBJ2-3; maybe TRBD2 (5 bases). CDR1 and CDR2 (germline): DFQATT, SNEGSKA (reference sequence). Trimming pared 2 bases from V and 4 bases from J, leaving 16 bases between. The length of the CDR3 is 15 residues. The CDR3 reads CSARKSYLEADTQYF. In DNA form, the CDR3 reads TGCAGTGCTAGAAAAAGCTATCTGGAGGCAGATACGCAGTATTTT.

At least ten counts were recorded for this clonotype. This beta chain slipped into a library made for alpha chains as a stray read, so its size is not meaningful. The chain links TRBV4-3 to TRBJ2-1, with D tentatively TRBD2 (5 bases). Germline V gene data show CDR1 as LGHNA and CDR2 as YSLEER. The V end was cut by 0 bases, the J end by 0 bases, with 12 bases between. This CDR3 is 17 amino acids long. The CDR3 sequence: CASSQDLTISSYNEQFF. CDR3 DNA sequence: TGCGCCAGCAGCCAAGATCTGACTATTAGCTCCTACAATGAGCAGTTCTTC.